The 32 T cell receptor beta chains listed next were all sequenced from one sample in a study of patients with pleural tuberculosis. TCRdb ran MiXCR on the reads and lists one entry per CDR3 protein. The top ten hold 3.5% to 4.5% of the sample, which has 25,000 to 30,000 distinct CDR3 sequences, 18% seen once. The specimen was peripheral blood. These TCRs come from a human donor with pleural tuberculosis.

There are many counts of this clonotype. V is TRBV6-1 and J is TRBJ1-3, with D hard to call. The CDR3 loop spans 13 amino acids. Germline V gene data show CDR1 as MNHNS and CDR2 as SASEGT. V was shortened by 7 bases and J by 3 bases, with 10 bases between the two germline ends. The CDR3 here is CASTIQSGNTIYF. The CDR3 bases are TGTGCCAGCACAATACAAAGTGGAAACACCATATATTTT.

A word on this clonotype: Being one base from a much bigger clone, this may be a read error. The V call is TRBV30, the J call TRBJ1-3; D is unclear. The CDR3 loop spans 15 amino acids. Germline values: CDR1 GTSNPN, CDR2 SVGIG (reference sequence). The CDR3 protein is CARSYGSSFGNTIYF. The CDR3 DNA reads TGTGCCCGGAGTTACGGAAGTTCTTTCGGAAACACCATATATTTT.

This clonotype is labeled as medium-sized (0.01 to 0.1%). The chain employs TRBV28 and TRBJ1-1; a possible D gene is TRBD1 (6 bases). Germline V gene lookup returns CDR1 MDHEN and CDR2 SYDVKM. The V end lost 4 bases, the J end lost 4 bases, and 13 bases lay between the germline ends. This CDR3 is 14 amino acids long. Written as DNA, the CDR3 is TGTGCCAGCAGTTCCCATCAGGGGAGCACTGAAGCTTTCTTT. Its translation is CASSSHQGSTEAFF.

Many counts were recorded for this clonotype. The chain has TRBV7-6 and TRBJ1-6; TRBD1 aligns across 11 bases. The CDR3 contains 15 residues. The germline V gene has CDR1 SGHVS and CDR2 FNYEAQ. V shed 6 bases, J shed 7 bases, and the junction held 5 bases outside the gene matches. The CDR3 sequence: CASRTRTGGNSPLHF. The CDR3 coding sequence is TGTGCCAGCAGAACCCGGACAGGGGGCAATTCACCCCTCCACTTT.

This clonotype was seen at least ten times. V usage is TRBV5-8 and J usage is TRBJ1-2; 7 bases line up with TRBD1. The germline gives CDR1 SGHTS, CDR2 YDEGEE. The CDR3 covers 15 residues. After removal of 3 bases from V and 2 bases from J, the junction contained 7 bases not matched to a gene. The CDR3 DNA follows: TGTGCCAGCAGCTCACGCAGGGGGGAAAACTATGGCTACACCTTC. It codes for CASSSRRGENYGYTF.

This clonotype showed up many times. In nucleotides, the CDR3 is TGTGCCACCAGTGATCAAGACAGACGCGAGCAGTACTTC. Amino acids: CATSDQDRREQYF. The chain links TRBV24-1 to TRBJ2-7, with D possibly matching TRBD1 (5 bases). V lost 3 bases, J lost 6 bases, and 11 bases lay in between. The CDR3 runs 13 residues. CDR1 is KGHDR and CDR2 is SFDVKD in the germline V gene.

About this clonotype itself: The CDR3 end shows no conserved phenylalanine or tryptophan, and so a read error is likely. The J gene is TRBJ2-1, the V gene TRBV6-1; D not resolved. Germline V CDR1 and CDR2: MNHNS, SASEGT. The CDR3 is 15 amino acids. The DNA of the CDR3 is TGTGCCGGCAGTGAGAGTCCTGGCTCCTACAATGAGCAGTTCCTC. Encoded protein: CAGSESPGSYNEQFL.

This clonotype appeared many times. The gene calls are TRBV2 and TRBJ1-2; D not certain. V was cut by 3 bases and J by 4 bases, with 9 bases left in between. Germline values: CDR1 SNHLY, CDR2 FYNNEI. This CDR3 region has 13 residues. The CDR3 DNA reads TGTGCCAGCAGTGATAGGCGGGTCTATGGCTACACCTTC. This sequence encodes CASSDRRVYGYTF. Combining the CDR3 with reference TRBV2 and TRBJ1-2 gives the whole variable domain EPEVTQTPSHQVTQMGQEVILRCVPISNHLYFYWYRQILGQKVEFLVSFYNNEISEKSEIFDDQFSVERPDGSNFTLKIRSTKLEDSAMYFCASSDRRVYGYTFGSGTRLTVV.

The chain recombines TRBV5-1 with TRBJ1-2, with a tentative D call TRBD1 (6 bases). Germline V gene data show CDR1 as SGHRS and CDR2 as YFSETQ. The CDR3 sequence is 14 residues long. The ends were cut back, 0 bases at V and 4 bases at J, with 10 bases in the middle. CDR3 in DNA: TGCGCCAGCAGCTTGGCAGGGGCAGGCTATGGCTACACCTTC. Protein sequence: CASSLAGAGYGYTF.

This clonotype came up many times. The chain uses TRBV6-1 and TRBJ2-1; tentatively, D is TRBD2 (6 bases). Trimming pared 2 bases from V and 0 bases from J, leaving 8 bases between. The CDR3 spans 15 residues. Germline-derived CDR1 and CDR2 are MNHNS and SASEGT. The DNA of the CDR3 is TGTGCCAGCAGTGAAAAAGCGGGCTCCTACAATGAGCAGTTCTTC. Its translation: CASSEKAGSYNEQFF.

Ten or more counts support this clonotype. The genes are TRBV4-1 and TRBJ2-5; 9 bases map to TRBD1. The CDR3 is made up of 15 amino acids. V lost 6 bases and J lost 5; bases outside the gene matches: 10. Germline lookup yields CDR1 MGHRA and CDR2 YSYEKL. The CDR3 DNA is TGCGCCAGCAGACTACTACAGGGGGCCCGGGAGACCCAGTACTTC. Amino acids: CASRLLQGARETQYF.

Ten or more counts support this clonotype. J is TRBJ2-3 and V is TRBV12-3 or TRBV12-4, with D hard to call. Trimming took 3 bases from V and 4 from J, leaving 5 bases between them. The CDR3 contains 12 residues. CDR3 sequence (DNA): TGTGCCAGCAGTTTGGTAGCAGATACGCAGTATTTT. It translates to CASSLVADTQYF.

This clonotype has a count of ten or more. The gene calls are TRBV19 and TRBJ1-1; 8 positions match TRBD1. Trimming cost V 5 bases and J 0 bases; bases outside gene matches: 5. The CDR3 length is 15 residues. Per germline, CDR1 LNHDA and CDR2 SQIVND (reference sequence). The CDR3 region is CASSARDRLNTEAFF. In DNA form, the CDR3 reads TGTGCCAGTAGTGCGCGGGACAGGCTGAACACTGAAGCTTTCTTT.

This clonotype was seen many times. The CDR3 bases are TGTGCCAGCAGCGCCGAACCAGGGGCAGCTTTCTTT. Amino acids: CASSAEPGAAFF. This sequence joins TRBV9 and TRBJ1-1, with D possibly TRBD1 on 6 matching bases. V was clipped by 3 bases and J by 10 bases, with 13 bases between them. The CDR3 loop spans 12 amino acids. Germline lookup yields CDR1 SGDLS and CDR2 YYNGEE.

This clonotype was found many times. The rearrangement links TRBV2 to TRBJ1-5, with D perhaps TRBD1 (5 bases). Trimming removed 1 base at V and 0 bases at J, with 13 bases between. Germline CDR1 and CDR2: SNHLY and FYNNEI. This CDR3 spans 17 amino acids. The chain's CDR3 is CASSEGTNYYSNQPQHF. In DNA form, the CDR3 reads TGTGCCAGCAGTGAAGGGACAAATTATTATAGCAATCAGCCCCAGCATTTT.

There are many counts of this clonotype. V gene TRBV10-3 combines with J gene TRBJ1-5, with D tentatively TRBD1 (5 bases). CDR1 is ENHRY, CDR2 SYGVKD, per germline. The ends were cut back, 0 bases at V and 2 bases at J, with 8 bases in the middle. This CDR3 has 15 residues. CDR3 region: CAISESRGGNQPQHF. The DNA for the CDR3 is TGTGCCATCAGTGAGTCGCGGGGGGGCAATCAGCCCCAGCATTTT.

This clonotype has ten or more counts. The genes are TRBV11-2 and TRBJ1-3; D not resolved. The ends were cut back, 5 bases at V and 0 bases at J, with 17 bases in the middle. Germline loops: CDR1 SGHAT, CDR2 FQNNGV. The CDR3 spans 17 residues. The CDR3 DNA reads TGTGCCAGCAGCCCCCGGGGAGGGAGTCGCTCTGGAAACACCATATATTTT. This gives the protein CASSPRGGSRSGNTIYF.

A word on this clonotype: A much larger clone differs from this one at a single base, so this may be a read error. J is TRBJ2-5 and V is TRBV7-9; TRBD2 might be the D (5 bases). Germline CDR1 SEHNR, CDR2 FQNEAQ (reference sequence). V lost 5 bases to trimming and J lost 7 bases, with 20 bases between them. CDR3 length: 15 amino acids. The CDR3 here is CASSPAGVGPGTQYF. CDR3 nucleotides: TGTGCCAGCAGCCCGGCCGGGGTAGGACCAGGGACCCAGTACTTC. The variable domain in full, with the rest retrieved from reference TRBV7-9 and TRBJ2-5, is DTGVSQNPRHKITKRGQNVTFRCDPISEHNRLYWYRQTLGQGPEFLTYFQNEAQLEKSRLLSDRFSAERPKGSFSTLEIQRTEQGDSAMYLCASSPAGVGPGTQYFGPGTRLLVL.

This clonotype was seen at least ten times. The rearrangement joins TRBV6-2 or TRBV6-3 to TRBJ2-7, with a tentative D call TRBD1 (5 bases). The V gene's germline CDR1 is MNHEY and CDR2 SVGEGT. V lost 7 bases and J 2 bases, leaving 18 bases between the germline ends. This CDR3 spans 15 amino acids. CDR3 DNA: TGTGCCAGCATCTACTCTGGTGGGGCTACCTACGAGCAGTACTTC. This gives the protein CASIYSGGATYEQYF.

This clonotype qualifies as medium-sized. V and J are TRBV20-1 and TRBJ2-1, with D unclear. This CDR3 contains 10 residues. Deletions cut 4 bases from V and 4 bases from J, with 2 bases between. Germline CDR1 is DFQATT and CDR2 is SNEGSKA (reference sequence). In DNA, the CDR3 is TGCAGTGCTACTTACAATGAGCAGTTCTTC. This encodes CSATYNEQFF.

This clonotype has at least ten counts. The CDR3 nucleotides are TGTGCCAGCACCCGCTTACGTCTAAGGATAGGCAAAAGCTCCTACGAGCAGTACTTC. Amino acid sequence: CASTRLRLRIGKSSYEQYF. This chain links TRBV6-1 with TRBJ2-7, with unresolved D. The CDR3 sequence is 19 residues long. Germline-derived CDR1 and CDR2 are MNHNS and SASEGT. V lost 7 bases, J lost 0 bases, and 28 bases lay in between.

The table lists this clonotype with a few counts. The J gene is TRBJ2-7, the V gene TRBV29-1, with 9 bases aligning to TRBD2. The CDR3 spans 12 residues. V dropped 6 bases and J dropped 5; count of bases not matched to a gene: 5. CDR1 and CDR2 from the germline V gene are SQVTM and ANQGSEA. Written as DNA, the CDR3 is TGCAGCGTCAGGCGGGGGGGCGACGAGCAGTACTTC. Translated, it gives CSVRRGGDEQYF.

This clonotype was observed at least ten times. The CDR3 bases are TGTGCCTGGCCCGGGACAGGGCTTTCGAACACCGGGGAGCTGTTTTTT. Translating gives CAWPGTGLSNTGELFF. The chain recombines TRBV30 with TRBJ2-2; 9 bases map to TRBD1. This CDR3 has 16 residues. V gave up 5 bases and J gave up 0 bases; unmatched junction bases: 7. Germline V gene data show CDR1 as GTSNPN and CDR2 as SVGIG (reference sequence).

Turning to this clonotype: An end of the junction differs from the germline gene, which may be a read error. The rearrangement links TRBV12-3 or TRBV12-4 to TRBJ1-2; weak D call: TRBD1 (5 bases). This CDR3 region has 14 residues. The CDR3 here is CASSFARVGVGYNF. The CDR3 region has the DNA TGTGCCAGCAGTTTTGCCAGGGTCGGAGTCGGCTACAACTTC.

This clonotype appeared many times. This chain uses TRBV2 with TRBJ2-1, with 10 bases that match TRBD2. V lost 6 bases to trimming and J lost 4 bases; unmatched junction nucleotides: 6. The CDR3 loop spans 15 amino acids. Germline-derived CDR1 and CDR2 are SNHLY and FYNNEI. The CDR3 sequence: CASRKGLASYNEQFF. The CDR3 coding sequence is TGTGCCAGCAGGAAGGGACTAGCGAGTTACAATGAGCAGTTCTTC.

In this sample, this clonotype turned up many times. The rearrangement joins TRBV6-2 or TRBV6-3 to TRBJ2-1; D may match TRBD1 or TRBD2 (6 bases each). There are 17 residues in the CDR3. Trimming stripped 5 bases from V and 9 bases from J, with 26 bases between. Germline CDR1 MNHEY, CDR2 SVGEGT. The CDR3 is CASSPGWGAKERGEQFF. The CDR3 DNA reads as TGTGCCAGCAGTCCAGGTTGGGGGGCCAAAGAGAGAGGTGAGCAGTTCTTC.

This clonotype came up many times. The chain recombines TRBV30 with TRBJ1-1; 8 positions agree with TRBD1. The CDR3 has 15 residues. The V gene end was trimmed by 4 bases and the J gene end by 0 bases; junction bases not matched to a gene: 7. Germline-derived CDR1 and CDR2 are GTSNPN and SVGIG (reference sequence). The CDR3 reads CAWTWAGGMNTEAFF. The CDR3 bases are TGTGCCTGGACATGGGCAGGGGGCATGAACACTGAAGCTTTCTTT.

In its sample, this clonotype is medium-sized. The chain combines TRBV6-1 with TRBJ2-1; 7 nucleotides match TRBD2. The V gene's germline CDR1 is MNHNS and CDR2 SASEGT. V was pared by 4 bases and J by 10 bases, with 19 bases of the junction left unmatched. This CDR3 is 17 amino acids long. CDR3 region: CASSGASGTNQFEEQFF. The CDR3 DNA reads as TGTGCCAGCAGTGGAGCCTCCGGGACTAATCAATTTGAAGAGCAGTTCTTC.

The chain links TRBV6-6 to TRBJ1-5, with TRBD1 as a possible D gene (6 bases). Trimming cost V 5 bases and J 15 bases, with 26 bases left between them. Per germline, CDR1 MNHNY and CDR2 SVGAGI (reference sequence). The CDR3 sequence is 15 residues long. In DNA, the CDR3 is TGTGCCAGCAGTCCGAGCGACAGGCGGGGTCAGCCCTGGCATTTT. This sequence encodes CASSPSDRRGQPWHF.

To note about this clonotype: This may arise from a read error, as a much more abundant clone is one base away. This chain uses TRBV7-2 with TRBJ1-2; no clear D. The CDR3 spans 15 residues. V gave up 9 bases and J gave up 0 bases, with 17 bases separating them. CDR1 and CDR2 from the germline V gene are SGHTA and FQGNSA. The CDR3 protein is CARSPPPRTNYGYTF. The CDR3 DNA is TGTGCCAGAAGCCCCCCCCCACGTACTAACTATGGCTACACCTTC. The variable domain in full, with the rest retrieved from reference TRBV7-2 and TRBJ1-2, is GAGVSQSPSNKVTEKGKDVELRCDPISGHTALYWYRQSLGQGLEFLIYFQGNSAPDKSGLPSDRFSAERTGGSVSTLTIQRTQQEDSAVYLCARSPPPRTNYGYTFGSGTRLTVV.

Of note for this clonotype: One junction end does not reproduce the germline sequence, and a read error may be involved. This chain connects TRBV28 to TRBJ1-1; TRBD1 is a possible D gene (5 bases). Germline assignment: CDR1 MDHEN and CDR2 SYDVKM. CDR3 size: 12 residues. CDR3 DNA: TGTGCCAGCAGCAGATCGGACACTGAAGCTCTCTTT. Translation: CASSRSDTEALF.

This clonotype was seen ten or more times. This chain uses TRBV18 with TRBJ2-7; 8 bases are shared with TRBD1. Germline CDR1 reads KGHSH; CDR2 reads LQKENI. The junction had 9 bases not matched to a gene; V was cut back by 1 base and J by 4 bases. The CDR3 has 16 residues. In DNA, the CDR3 is TGTGCCAGCTCACCACGGACAGGGCTTTCCATATACGAGCAGTACTTC. It translates to CASSPRTGLSIYEQYF.